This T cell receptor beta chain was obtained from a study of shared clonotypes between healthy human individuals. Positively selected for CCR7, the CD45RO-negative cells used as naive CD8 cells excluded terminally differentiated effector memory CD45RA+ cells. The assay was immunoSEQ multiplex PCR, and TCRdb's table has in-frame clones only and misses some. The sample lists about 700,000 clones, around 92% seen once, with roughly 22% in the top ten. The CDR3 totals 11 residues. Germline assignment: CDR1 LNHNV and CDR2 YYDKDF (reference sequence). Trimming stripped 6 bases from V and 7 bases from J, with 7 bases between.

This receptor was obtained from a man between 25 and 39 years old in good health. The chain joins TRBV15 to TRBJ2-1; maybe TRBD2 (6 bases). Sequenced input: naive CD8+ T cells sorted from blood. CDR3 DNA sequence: TGTGCCACCAGTGGGGGGAATGAGCAGTTCTTC. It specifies CATSGGNEQFF.